Following are 15 T cell receptor beta chains from one sample sequenced in a study of blood T cell repertoires in COVID-19. Profiled with immunoSEQ multiplex PCR; TCRdb holds only in-frame clones, not every one. This sample yields under 150,000 clones, of which around 91% are seen a single time; approximately 3% belongs to the top ten. Sequencing was carried out using peripheral blood. Receptors were obtained from a woman in her sixties with active COVID-19.

The V and J genes are TRBV7-2 and TRBJ2-2; 9 bases align to TRBD2. Looked up from germline, CDR1 is SGHTA and CDR2 is FQGNSA. The CDR3 is 14 residues long. V was pared by 1 base and J by 6 bases, with 0 bases of the junction left unmatched. The CDR3 region is CASSLGLAAGELFF. The CDR3 coding sequence is TGTGCCAGCAGCTTAGGACTAGCGGCCGGGGAGCTGTTTTTT.

V and J are TRBV29-1 and TRBJ2-2, with TRBD2 identical over 8 bases. Germline V gene lookup returns CDR1 SQVTM and CDR2 ANQGSEA. The CDR3 runs 15 residues. V was clipped by 6 bases and J by 8 bases; unmatched bases: 14. The CDR3 region has the DNA TGCAGCGTCGACCGGAAGGGTACTAGCGGAGGGGAGCTGTTTTTT. Translation: CSVDRKGTSGGELFF.

The rearrangement joins TRBV2 to TRBJ2-7; D may be TRBD2 (7 bases). Deletions cut 8 bases from V and 2 bases from J, with 16 bases between. Per the germline V gene, CDR1 is SNHLY and CDR2 is FYNNEI. The CDR3 is 14 residues long. CDR3 residues: CASFKGRGAYEQYF. For the CDR3, the DNA is TGTGCCAGCTTTAAGGGGAGGGGGGCCTACGAGCAGTACTTC. The whole variable domain, remainder taken from reference TRBV2 and TRBJ2-7, is EPEVTQTPSHQVTQMGQEVILRCVPISNHLYFYWYRQILGQKVEFLVSFYNNEISEKSEIFDDQFSVERPDGSNFTLKIRSTKLEDSAMYFCASFKGRGAYEQYFGPGTRLTVT.

The CDR3 nucleotides are TGTGCCAGCAGTTTCGCACAGCACTCTGGAAACACCATATATTTT. Translating gives CASSFAQHSGNTIYF. The gene calls are TRBV3-1 (or the pseudogene TRBV3-2) and TRBJ1-3; D is undetermined. V was trimmed by 6 bases and J by 0 bases, leaving 12 bases between them. The CDR3 has 15 residues. Germline V gene sequence: CDR1 LGHDT, CDR2 YNNKEL (reference sequence).

The chain links TRBV3-1 (or the pseudogene TRBV3-2) to TRBJ2-1; 7 bases map to TRBD2. This CDR3 spans 17 amino acids. The V and J ends lost 1 base and 5 bases, in that order; junction bases with no gene match: 11. CDR1 is LGHDT, CDR2 YNNKEL, per germline (reference sequence). The CDR3 sequence is CASSQVGRGRSDNEQFF. As DNA, the CDR3 is TGTGCCAGCAGCCAAGTCGGCCGCGGGAGATCGGACAATGAGCAGTTCTTC.

The chain is built from TRBV29-1 and TRBJ2-1; 13 nucleotides line up with TRBD2. Germline CDR1 reads SQVTM; CDR2 reads ANQGSEA. The CDR3 is 15 amino acids. After removal of 7 bases from V and 13 bases from J, the junction contained 16 bases not matched to a gene. This CDR3 reads CSARTSGSYVVGQFF. The CDR3 bases are TGCAGCGCGAGGACTAGCGGGAGTTATGTGGTAGGTCAGTTCTTC.

In this sample, this clone turned up a few times. The CDR3 region is CASSYPSGRATGELFF. As DNA, the CDR3 is TGTGCCAGCAGCTACCCTAGCGGGAGGGCCACCGGGGAGCTGTTTTTT. The chain is built from TRBV3-1 (or the pseudogene TRBV3-2) and TRBJ2-2; 12 bases map to TRBD2. Trimming took 5 bases from V and 4 from J; bases not matched to a gene: 5. Germline loops: CDR1 LGHDT, CDR2 YNNKEL (reference sequence). The CDR3 runs 16 residues.

The rearrangement uses TRBV28 and TRBJ2-1, with 12 bases identical to TRBD2. Germline V gene data show CDR1 as MDHEN and CDR2 as SYDVKM. This CDR3 comprises 13 residues. J gave up 6 bases and V 6 bases, and 0 bases lay outside the gene matches. The CDR3 coding sequence is TGTGCCAGCAGGACTAGCGGGAGCAATGAGCAGTTCTTC. Amino acid sequence: CASRTSGSNEQFF.

The chain has TRBV6-5 and TRBJ1-5; D perhaps matches TRBD1 (6 bases). CDR1 and CDR2 (germline): MNHEY, SVGAGI. The CDR3 is 14 residues long. V was cut by 6 bases and J by 9 bases, with 18 bases left in between. In DNA, the CDR3 is TGTGCCAGCAGCCTCTGGGGGCCGCCGGGGCCCCAGCATTTT. It is translated as CASSLWGPPGPQHF.

The V gene is TRBV5-4, the J gene TRBJ2-3; 8 bases agree with TRBD1. J lost 3 bases, V lost 0 bases, and 3 bases had no gene match. This CDR3 region has 15 residues. Germline CDR1 SGHNT, CDR2 YYREEE (reference sequence). The CDR3 region has the DNA TGTGCCAGCAGCTTGGGCAGGGGGCGGACAGATACGCAGTATTTT. Protein product: CASSLGRGRTDTQYF.

This clone came up a few times. CDR3 amino acids: CASNSRQENYGYTF. DNA of the CDR3: TGTGCCAGTAATTCCCGACAGGAGAACTATGGCTACACCTTC. The chain has TRBV19 and TRBJ1-2; weak D call: TRBD1 (6 bases). Trimming pared 7 bases from V and 2 bases from J, leaving 14 bases between. The CDR3 length is 14 residues. Germline V gene data show CDR1 as LNHDA and CDR2 as SQIVND (reference sequence).

The chain couples TRBV15 to TRBJ1-5, with 9 bases identical to TRBD1. Trimming at V came to 0 bases and at J to 2 bases, leaving 11 bases not matched to a gene. Germline lookup yields CDR1 LNHNV and CDR2 YYDKDF (reference sequence). The CDR3 has 19 amino acids. The CDR3 sequence: CATSRDMRGQGRGNQPQHF. The CDR3 DNA is TGTGCCACCAGCAGAGATATGCGGGGACAGGGCCGGGGCAATCAGCCCCAGCATTTT.

The gene calls are TRBV7-9 and TRBJ2-2, with 7 bases aligning to TRBD2. CDR3 length equals 16 residues. Germline assignment: CDR1 SEHNR and CDR2 FQNEAQ (reference sequence). V shed 0 bases, J shed 4 bases, and the junction held 5 bases outside the gene matches. CDR3 sequence reads: CASSLAPGEGTGELFF. The CDR3 DNA is TGTGCCAGCAGCTTAGCGCCGGGGGAGGGCACCGGGGAGCTGTTTTTT.

The J gene is TRBJ2-5, the V gene TRBV15; a weak D match, TRBD2 (6 bases). CDR1 LNHNV and CDR2 YYDKDF come from the germline V gene (reference sequence). CDR3 length equals 11 residues. Trimming cost V 3 bases and J 7 bases, with 6 bases left between them. For the CDR3, the DNA is TGTGCCACCAGCAGGGAGGGGACCCAGTACTTC. Protein: CATSREGTQYF.

The genes are TRBV7-9 and TRBJ2-2; D uncertain. The CDR3 is 13 amino acids. The V end lost 5 bases, the J end lost 0 bases, and 4 bases lay between the germline ends. Germline V CDR1 and CDR2: SEHNR, FQNEAQ (reference sequence). The CDR3 nucleotides read TGTGCCAGCAGCACAGCGAACACCGGGGAGCTGTTTTTT. Translated: CASSTANTGELFF.